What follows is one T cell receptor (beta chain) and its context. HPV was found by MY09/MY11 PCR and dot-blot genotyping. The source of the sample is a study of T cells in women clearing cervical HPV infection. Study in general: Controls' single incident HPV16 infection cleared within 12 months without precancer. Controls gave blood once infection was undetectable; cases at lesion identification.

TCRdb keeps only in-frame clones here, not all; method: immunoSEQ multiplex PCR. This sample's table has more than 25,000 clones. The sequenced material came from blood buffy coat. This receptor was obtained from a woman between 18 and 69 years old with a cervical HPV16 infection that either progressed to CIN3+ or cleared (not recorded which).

CDR3 DNA (partial): TGTGCCAGCAGCTGGGGGGTGGGGAACAATCAGCCC. Protein: CASSWGVGNNQP. The whole CDR3 protein is CASSWGVGNNQPQHF. The chain carries TRBV5-6 and TRBJ1-5, with D possibly TRBD1 on 5 matching bases. The DNA ends 3 residues before the CDR3 does, and the rest of the CDR3 is filled in from the germline J gene. The CDR3 is 15 amino acids. V was cut by 3 bases and J by 3 bases, with 13 bases left in between. Germline loops: CDR1 SGHDT, CDR2 YYEEEE.